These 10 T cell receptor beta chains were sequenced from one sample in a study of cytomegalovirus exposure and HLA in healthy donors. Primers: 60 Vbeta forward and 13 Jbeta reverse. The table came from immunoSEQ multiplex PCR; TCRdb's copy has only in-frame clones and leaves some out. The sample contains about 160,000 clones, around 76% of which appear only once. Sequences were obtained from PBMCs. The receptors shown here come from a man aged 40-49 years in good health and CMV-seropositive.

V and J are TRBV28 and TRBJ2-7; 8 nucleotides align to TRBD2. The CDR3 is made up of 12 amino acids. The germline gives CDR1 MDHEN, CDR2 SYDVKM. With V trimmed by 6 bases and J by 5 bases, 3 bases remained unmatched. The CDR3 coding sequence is TGTGCCAGCAGACCCGGGGGGGACGAGCAGTACTTC. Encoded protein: CASRPGGDEQYF.

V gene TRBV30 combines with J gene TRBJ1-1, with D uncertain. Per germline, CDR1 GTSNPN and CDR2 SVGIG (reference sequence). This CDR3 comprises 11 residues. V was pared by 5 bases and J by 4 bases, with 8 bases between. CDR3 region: CAWPTGTEAFF. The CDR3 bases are TGTGCCTGGCCTACGGGCACTGAAGCTTTCTTT.

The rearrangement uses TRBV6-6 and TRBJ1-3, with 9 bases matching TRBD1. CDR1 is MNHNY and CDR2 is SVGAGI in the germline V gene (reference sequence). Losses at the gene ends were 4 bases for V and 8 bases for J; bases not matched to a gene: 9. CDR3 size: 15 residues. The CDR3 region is CASSSPGQGLDTIYF. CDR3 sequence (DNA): TGTGCCAGCAGTTCGCCGGGACAGGGATTGGACACCATATATTTT.

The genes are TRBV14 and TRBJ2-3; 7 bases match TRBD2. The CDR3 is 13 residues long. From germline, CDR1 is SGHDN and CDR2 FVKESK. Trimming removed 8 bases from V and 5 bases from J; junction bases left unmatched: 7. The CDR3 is CASASGAGDTQYF. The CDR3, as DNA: TGTGCCAGCGCGAGCGGGGCGGGAGATACGCAGTATTTT.

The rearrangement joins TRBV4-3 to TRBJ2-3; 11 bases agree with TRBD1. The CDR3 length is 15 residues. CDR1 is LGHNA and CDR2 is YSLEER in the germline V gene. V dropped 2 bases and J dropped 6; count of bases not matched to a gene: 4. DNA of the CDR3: TGCGCCAGCAGCCAATCGGGACAGGGGGTGGATACGCAGTATTTT. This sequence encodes CASSQSGQGVDTQYF.

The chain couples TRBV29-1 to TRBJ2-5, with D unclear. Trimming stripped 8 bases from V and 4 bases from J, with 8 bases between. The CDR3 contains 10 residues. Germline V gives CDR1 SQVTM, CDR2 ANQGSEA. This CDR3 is CSSRAETQYF. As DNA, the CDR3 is TGCAGCTCCCGAGCAGAGACCCAGTACTTC.

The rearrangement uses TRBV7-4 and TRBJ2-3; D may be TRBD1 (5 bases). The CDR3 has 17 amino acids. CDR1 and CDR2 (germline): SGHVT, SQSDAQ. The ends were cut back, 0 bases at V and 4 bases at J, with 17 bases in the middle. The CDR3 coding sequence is TGTGCCAGCAGCTTAGCGGGCAGGGCCCATTCCGCAGATACGCAGTATTTT. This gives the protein CASSLAGRAHSADTQYF. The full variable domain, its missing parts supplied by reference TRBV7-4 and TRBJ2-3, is GAGVSQSPRYKVAKRGRDVALRCDSISGHVTLYWYRQTLGQGSEVLTYSQSDAQRDKSGRPSGRFSAERPERSVSTLKIQRTEQGDSAVYLCASSLAGRAHSADTQYFGPGTRLTVL.

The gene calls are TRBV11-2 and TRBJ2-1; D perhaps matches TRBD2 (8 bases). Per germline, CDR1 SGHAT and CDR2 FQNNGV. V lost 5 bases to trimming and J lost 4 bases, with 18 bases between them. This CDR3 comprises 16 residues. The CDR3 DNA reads TGTGCCAGCAGCCAGGGGGGGGCGGGGGGTTACAATGAGCAGTTCTTC. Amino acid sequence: CASSQGGAGGYNEQFF. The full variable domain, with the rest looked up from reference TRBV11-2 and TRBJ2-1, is EAGVAQSPRYKIIEKRQSVAFWCNPISGHATLYWYQQILGQGPKLLIQFQNNGVVDDSQLPKDRFSAERLKGVDSTLKIQPAKLEDSAVYLCASSQGGAGGYNEQFFGPGTRLTVL.

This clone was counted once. This chain's CDR3 is CAWTPGVGQGPEKLFF. For the CDR3, the DNA is TGTGCCTGGACTCCCGGGGTGGGACAGGGACCTGAAAAACTGTTTTTT. This chain joins TRBV30 and TRBJ1-4, with 9 nucleotides matching TRBD1. CDR1 is GTSNPN, CDR2 SVGIG, per germline (reference sequence). J was trimmed by 7 bases and V by 4 bases; bases with no gene match: 13. The CDR3 has 16 amino acids.

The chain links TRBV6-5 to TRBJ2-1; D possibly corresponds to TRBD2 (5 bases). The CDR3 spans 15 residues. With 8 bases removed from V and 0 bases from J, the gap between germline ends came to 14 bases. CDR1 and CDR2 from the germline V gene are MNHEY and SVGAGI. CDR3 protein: CASCHTGVSYNEQFF. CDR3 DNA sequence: TGTGCCAGCTGCCATACCGGGGTCTCCTACAATGAGCAGTTCTTC.